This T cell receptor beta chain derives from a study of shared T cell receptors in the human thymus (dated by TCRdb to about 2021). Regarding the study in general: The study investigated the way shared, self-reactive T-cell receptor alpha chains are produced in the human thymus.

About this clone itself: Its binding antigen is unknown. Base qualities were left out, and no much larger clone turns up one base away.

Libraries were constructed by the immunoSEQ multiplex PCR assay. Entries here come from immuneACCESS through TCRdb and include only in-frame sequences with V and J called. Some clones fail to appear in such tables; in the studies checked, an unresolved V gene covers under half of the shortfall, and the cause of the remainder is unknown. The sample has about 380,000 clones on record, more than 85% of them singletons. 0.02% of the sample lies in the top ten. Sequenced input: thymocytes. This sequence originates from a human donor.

The CDR3 reads as follows: CASRDGAPGPQHF. The sequenced DNA: TGTGCCAGCAGGGACGGGGCCCCCGGGCCCCAGCATTTT. In this chain, TRBV28 is recombined with TRBJ1-5; perhaps TRBD1 is the D gene, with 5 bases matching. The CDR3, from cysteine to phenylalanine, totals 13 residues. Kept here is only the CDR3 DNA, which spans 39 bases and is read in frame from base 1. V and J lose 6 bases and 9 bases, and a span of 15 bases separates them. For CDR1 and CDR2, the germline V gene lists MDHEN and SYDVKM.